This T cell receptor (beta chain) was sequenced for a study of early T cells in non-severe SARS-CoV-2 infection. Trimming removed 5 bases from V and 9 bases from J, with 14 bases in between. From germline, CDR1 is DFQATT and CDR2 SNEGSKA (reference sequence). The CDR3 consists of 12 residues. One entry per CDR3 protein results from TCRdb running MiXCR on the 5' RACE reads. The sample has tens of thousands of distinct CDR3 sequences; approximately 4% are singletons. The sequenced sample consisted of whole blood. This sequence was found in an adult who was a healthcare worker with PCR-confirmed SARS-CoV-2 infection or an uninfected control (not recorded which). V usage is TRBV20-1 and J usage is TRBJ2-1; no reliable D call. CDR3 coding DNA: TGCAGTGCTCCCTCGGTTAGTCGTGAGCAGTTCTTC. This codes for CSAPSVSREQFF.